Only a few counts were recorded for the clone carrying this T cell receptor beta chain. From germline, CDR1 is SQVTM and CDR2 ANQGSEA. The trim removed 3 bases at V and 2 bases at J, leaving 5 bases unmatched. CDR3 length: 15 residues. This sample is part of a study of OX40 agonist ivuxolimab in advanced cancers. This table comes from immunoSEQ multiplex PCR, and its TCRdb copy is limited to in-frame clones, with some not included. In the table there are roughly 65,000 clones, more than 70% of which are singletons. The receptor was derived from an adult with an advanced solid tumor such as melanoma, head and neck, liver or kidney cancer. Material: CD4+ or CD8+ T cells sorted from blood, obtained in a trial of the OX40 agonist ivuxolimab. This chain uses TRBV29-1 with TRBJ1-1; 11 bases map to TRBD1. CDR3 sequence reads: CSVDRTGGYNTEAFF. In DNA, the CDR3 is TGCAGCGTTGATCGGACAGGGGGCTACAACACTGAAGCTTTCTTT.